The sequence of this T cell receptor (beta chain) was determined in a study of shared clonotypes between healthy human individuals. Measured with immunoSEQ multiplex PCR; TCRdb has only the in-frame clones, and not every one. In the table there are over 300,000 clones, about nine tenths of which are singletons. The CDR3 has 12 amino acids. V was trimmed by 0 bases and J by 6 bases, leaving 5 bases between them. CDR1 LGHNA and CDR2 YSLEER come from the germline V gene. The chain couples TRBV4-3 to TRBJ1-2; D ambiguous. The receptor's source is a man aged 18 to 30 in good health. Sequencing used memory CD8+ T cells sorted from blood. Indicated subset: CD45RO+ cells pooled with CCR7-negative TemRA cells. CDR3 sequence reads: CASSQDFHGYTF. In DNA form, the CDR3 reads TGCGCCAGCAGCCAAGATTTCCATGGCTACACCTTC.